This T cell receptor (beta chain) was identified during a study of blood T cell repertoires in COVID-19. About the study: The origin of the acute and convalescent COVID-19 samples was the United States, Italy and Spain. In each case, the material was cDNA or gDNA derived from T cells, B-cell-depleted T cells, or PBMCs.

In the original analysis: Nucleated cell number was recorded as an estimate derived from reference gene primer amplification. Clones were sequenced by immunoSEQ multiplex PCR, and TCRdb holds only the in-frame ones, with some missing. D and trimming come from the DNA, and the V and J calls and clone size come from that table. The sample has nearly 350,000 clones, 88% seen once; the top ten hold about 7%. Seattle patients were enrolled while actively infected and followed longitudinally. This sequence was found in a woman in her 70s with COVID-19, enrolled during active disease. Sequencing used peripheral blood.

DNA for the CDR3: TGTGCCACCAGTGACCCGGGACTAGCGGGGCAGGTAGATACGCAGTATTTT. Translating gives CATSDPGLAGQVDTQYF. V and J are TRBV24-1 and TRBJ2-3; 13 positions agree with TRBD2. CDR1 and CDR2 (germline): KGHDR, SFDVKD. This CDR3 has 17 amino acids. The V segment lost 4 bases and the J segment 5 bases; nucleotides outside the gene matches: 8.